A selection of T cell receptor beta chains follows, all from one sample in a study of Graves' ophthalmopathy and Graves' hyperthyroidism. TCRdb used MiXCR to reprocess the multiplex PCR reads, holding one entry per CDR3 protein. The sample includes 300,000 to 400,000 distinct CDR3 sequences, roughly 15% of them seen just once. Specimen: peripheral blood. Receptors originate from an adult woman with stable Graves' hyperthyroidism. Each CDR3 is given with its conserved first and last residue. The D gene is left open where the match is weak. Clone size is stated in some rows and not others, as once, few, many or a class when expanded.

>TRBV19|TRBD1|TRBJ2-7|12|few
TGTGCCAGTAGTTCTAGACAGGGTTTGGAGTACTTC
CASSSRQGLEYF
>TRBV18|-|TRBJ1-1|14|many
TGTGCCAGCTCACCACAGCAGATGAACACTGAAGCTTTCTTT
CASSPQQMNTEAFF
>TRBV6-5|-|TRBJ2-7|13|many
TGTGCCAGCAGTTACCGGAGGGGGCCAAAGCAGTACTTC
CASSYRRGPKQYF
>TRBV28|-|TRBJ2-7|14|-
TGTGCCAGCAGTCCCGGACTGGTTGAGACCGAGCAGTACTTC
CASSPGLVETEQYF
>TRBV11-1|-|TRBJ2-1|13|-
TGTGCCAGCAGCTTGGGGACTCACAGTGAGCAGTTCTTC
CASSLGTHSEQFF
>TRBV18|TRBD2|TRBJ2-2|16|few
TGTGCCAGCTCACCACCGGCTAGCGGAAACACCGGGGAGCTGTTTTTT
CASSPPASGNTGELFF
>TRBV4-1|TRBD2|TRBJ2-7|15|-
TGCGCCAGCAGCCGCGGACTAGCGCTGACCTACGAGCAGTACTTC
CASSRGLALTYEQYF
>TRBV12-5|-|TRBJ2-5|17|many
TGTGCTAGTGGTTTGGTAAGCGCGGGACTCTTACAAGAGACCCAGTACTTC
CASGLVSAGLLQETQYF
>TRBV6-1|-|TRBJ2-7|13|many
TGTGCCAGCAGTGGGGGAAGACTCTACGAGCAGTACTTC
CASSGGRLYEQYF
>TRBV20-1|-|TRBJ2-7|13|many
TGCAGTGCTAGACACCCGGACTTTTACGAGCAGTACTTC
CSARHPDFYEQYF